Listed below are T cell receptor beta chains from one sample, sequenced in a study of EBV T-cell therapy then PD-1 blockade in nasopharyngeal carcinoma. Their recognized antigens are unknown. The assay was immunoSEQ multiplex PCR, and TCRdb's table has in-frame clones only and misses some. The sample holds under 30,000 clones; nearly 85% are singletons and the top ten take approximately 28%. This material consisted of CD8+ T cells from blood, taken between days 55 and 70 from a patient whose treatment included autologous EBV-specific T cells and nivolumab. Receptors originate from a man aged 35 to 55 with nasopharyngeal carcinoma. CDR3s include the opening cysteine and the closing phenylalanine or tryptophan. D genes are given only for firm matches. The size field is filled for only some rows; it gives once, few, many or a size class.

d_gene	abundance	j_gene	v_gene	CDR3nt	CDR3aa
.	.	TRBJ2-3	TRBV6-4	TGTGCCAGCAGTGGTGGGGACACAGATACGCAGTATTTT	CASSGGDTDTQYF
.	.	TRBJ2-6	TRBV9	TGTGCCAGCAGCGTAGACCGCCGCTCTGGGGCCAACGTCCTGACTTTC	CASSVDRRSGANVLTF
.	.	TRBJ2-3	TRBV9	TGTGCCAGCAGCGAAAAGTACGGGAGTAGCACAGATACGCAGTATTTT	CASSEKYGSSTDTQYF
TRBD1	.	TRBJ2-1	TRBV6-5	TGTGCCAGCAGCCTTGCAGGGGGCTGGGCCGATGAGCAGTTCTTC	CASSLAGGWADEQFF
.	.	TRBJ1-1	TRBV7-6	TGTGCCAGCAGCTCATCTGGGGGGGGCACTGAAGCTTTCTTT	CASSSSGGGTEAFF
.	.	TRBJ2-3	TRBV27	TGTGCCAGCAGTCGAGGGACTTACCTAACAGATACGCAGTATTTT	CASSRGTYLTDTQYF
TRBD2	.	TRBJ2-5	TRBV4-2	TGTGCCAGCAGCCAAGATGATAGCGGGGGGGCTGAGACCCAGTACTTC	CASSQDDSGGAETQYF
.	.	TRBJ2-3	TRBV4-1	TGCGCCAGCAGCCCGGGACCGCGGGGTGGTTATGCGCAGTATTTT	CASSPGPRGGYAQYF
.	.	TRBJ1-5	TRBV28	TGTGCCAGCAGTTTACCGGGCCTCTATAGCAATCAGCCCCAGCATTTT	CASSLPGLYSNQPQHF
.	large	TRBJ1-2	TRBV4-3	TGCGCCAGCAGCCTTCAAACCGACAGTCTGGCGAGTGGCTACACCTTC	CASSLQTDSLASGYTF
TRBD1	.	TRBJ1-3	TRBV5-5	TGTGCCAGCAGTATTACCGACAGGGTGGAAGGAAACACCATATATTTT	CASSITDRVEGNTIYF
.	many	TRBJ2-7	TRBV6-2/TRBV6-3	TGTGCCAGCAGTTTAAGCGAGGGGTCCGACGAGCAGTACTTC	CASSLSEGSDEQYF
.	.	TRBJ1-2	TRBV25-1	TGTGCCAGCCTGGGAAGGCTGGTGGATGGCTACACCTTC	CASLGRLVDGYTF
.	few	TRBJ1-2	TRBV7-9	TGTGCCAGCAGCTCCGATCGGACTGTATATGGCTACACCTTC	CASSSDRTVYGYTF
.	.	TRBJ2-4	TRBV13	TGTGCCAGCAGCTCGGGGAGCATTCAGTACTTC	CASSSGSIQYF
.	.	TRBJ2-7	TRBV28	TGTGCCAGCACCCTTCCCGGTCCCTCCTACGAGCAGTACTTC	CASTLPGPSYEQYF
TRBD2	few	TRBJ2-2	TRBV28	TGTGCCAGCAGCCGCCGCTCCGCGGGGGTATTGAACGGCGGGGAGCTGTTTTTT	CASSRRSAGVLNGGELFF
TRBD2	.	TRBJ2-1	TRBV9	TGTGCCAGCAGCCCCCTGATAGGCGGGGGGGCCGGGGATGAGCAGTTCTTC	CASSPLIGGGAGDEQFF
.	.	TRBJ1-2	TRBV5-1	TGCGCCAGCCGGCCCCTCACGGGGAGGGGGTATGGCTACACCTTC	CASRPLTGRGYGYTF
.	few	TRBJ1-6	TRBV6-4	TGTGCCAGCAGTGACTCGGAGGGTACGAATTCACCCCTCCACTTT	CASSDSEGTNSPLHF
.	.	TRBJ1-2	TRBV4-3	TGCGCCAGCAGCCAAGCCAGGTCAGGGCGCGGCTACACCTTC	CASSQARSGRGYTF
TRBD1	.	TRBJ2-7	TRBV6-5	TGTGCCAGCAGTTACTCGGGACAGGGAAGAATCTACGAGCAGTACTTC	CASSYSGQGRIYEQYF